This entry lists 20 T cell receptor beta chains sequenced from one sample in a study of tumor-infiltrating lymphocytes in primary liver carcinoma. Unsorted bulk tissue (about 18-32 mg) underwent RNA and DNA co-extraction. Production of TCR beta cDNA used about 500 ng total RNA together with a constant-region primer. Construction of TCR beta libraries relied on three successive nested multiplex PCR rounds employing slightly modified ARM-PCR. PCR rounds one and two used TRBV1-TRBV30 forward primers with a C-beta reverse primer for roughly 9 cycles each. TCRdb re-called the multiplex PCR reads through MiXCR, storing one row per CDR3 protein. Of more than 20,000 distinct CDR3 sequences in the sample, 65% to 85% were seen once. Sequenced input: liver tumor tissue from sampling region 2. The subset: tumor region T2, inferior pole. The receptors were sampled from a woman in her 30s with primary liver carcinoma and hepatitis B virus infection.

This clonotype was seen only once. The junction does not match germline at one end; this may be a read error. The V gene is TRBV29-1, the J gene TRBJ1-1; D is perhaps TRBD1 (5 bases). CDR3 length: 12 residues. Germline lookup yields CDR1 SQVTM and CDR2 ANQGSEA. CDR3 nucleotide sequence: TGTAGCGTCGAGACAGTGGGCACTGAAGCTTTCTTT. Residues: CSVETVGTEAFF.

About this clonotype: The CDR3 carries no conserved terminal phenylalanine or tryptophan, so it likely arises from a read error. Because the CDR3's place on the DNA is in doubt, the DNA is left out and the CDR3 is given as listed by TCRdb. The gene calls are TRBV11-2 and TRBJ1-2; the table names TRBD1, a call not compared with the DNA. Germline assignment: CDR1 SGHAT and CDR2 FQNNGV. The CDR3 has 13 residues if both end residues are counted. CDR3 sequence reads: CASTQGGGGGYTL.

This clonotype was counted at least ten times. This may be a read error: a much more frequent sequence differs by one nucleotide. This chain joins TRBV5-1 and TRBJ2-7; D may be TRBD1 (6 bases). CDR3 size: 13 residues. CDR1 is SGHRS and CDR2 is YFSETQ in the germline V gene. DNA for the CDR3: TGCGCCAGCAGCTGGGACAAGGCCTACGAGCGGTACTTC. Protein product: CASSWDKAYERYF.

About this clonotype itself: The junction shows a germline mismatch at one end, possibly a read error. J is TRBJ2-2 and V is TRBV19; possibly TRBD2 for D (5 bases). This CDR3 has 12 amino acids. Germline V gene data show CDR1 as LNHDA and CDR2 as SQIVND (reference sequence). The CDR3 is CASSIWTWELFF. CDR3 DNA sequence: TGTGCCAGTAGTATTTGGACCTGGGAGCTGTTCTTT.

Concerning this clonotype itself: An end of the junction does not agree with germline; a read error may underlie this. The V call is TRBV11-2, the J call TRBJ2-2; D is perhaps TRBD2 (6 bases). Germline loops: CDR1 SGHAT, CDR2 FQNNGV. The CDR3 length is 17 residues. CDR3 amino acids: CASSSPELEARTPGAVF. CDR3 nucleotide sequence: TGCGCCAGCAGCTCACCCGAGCTGGAGGCCCGAACACCGGGAGCTGTTTTT.

A note on this clonotype: Because the CDR3 is missing its conserved closing phenylalanine or tryptophan, this is likely a read error. The chain uses TRBV10-3 and TRBJ2-1; D ambiguous. CDR3 length: 14 amino acids. CDR1 is ENHRY, CDR2 SYGVKD, per germline. The CDR3 region is CGISPTATRDEQFL. For the CDR3, the DNA is TGTGGCATCAGTCCCACTGCGACCCGGGATGAGCAGTTCTTA.

In regard to this clonotype: Sequence at one end of the junction differs from germline and may be a read error. The genes are TRBV24-1 and TRBJ2-1; the D gene is possibly TRBD1 (6 bases). Germline V gene lookup returns CDR1 KGHDR and CDR2 SFDVKD. The CDR3 is 13 amino acids. CDR3 sequence: CGTTQDHQGKEFF. CDR3 nucleotides: TGTGGCACCACTCAAGACCATCAGGGGAAGGAGTTCTTC.

Notes on this clonotype: Mismatch with germline at one junction end may stem from a read error. The V and J genes are TRBV6-5 and TRBJ2-2; D may be TRBD1 (8 bases). The CDR3 is 15 amino acids. Germline V gives CDR1 MNHEY, CDR2 SVGAGI. CDR3 nucleotide sequence: TGTGCCAGCAGTCCGTGGACAGGGTTCAGCGGGGTGCTGTTTTTT. This translates into CASSPWTGFSGVLFF.

About this clonotype itself: Lacking the conserved final phenylalanine or tryptophan, this CDR3 likely reflects a read error. The CDR3 DNA sequence: TGTGCCAGCGTGCAGGGACGGACCGGGGAGCTGTTTCTT. Translating it yields CASVQGRTGELFL. This chain joins TRBV6-5 and TRBJ2-2; D possibly matches TRBD1 or TRBD2 (5 bases each). The CDR3 has 13 residues. Looked up from germline, CDR1 is MNHEY and CDR2 is SVGAGI. V lost 8 bases, J lost 5 bases, and 12 bases lay in between.

Of note for this clonotype: An end of the junction differs from the germline gene, which may be a read error. The chain is built from TRBV29-1 and TRBJ2-1; TRBD2 might be the D (5 bases). The V gene's germline CDR1 is SQVTM and CDR2 ANQGSEA. CDR3 length: 12 residues. CDR3 in DNA: TGCAGCGCCCTAAGAGACTACAATGACCAGTTATTC. Residues: CSALRDYNDQLF.

Turning to this clonotype: With a much larger clone just one base away, this may be a read error. This rearrangement joins TRBV5-5 to TRBJ2-4; 7 bases match TRBD2. The CDR3 extends over 17 amino acids. Germline CDR1 SGHKS, CDR2 YYEKEE (reference sequence). This CDR3 reads CVSSLVEMREGSDIRYF. The CDR3 DNA sequence: TGTGTCAGCAGCTTAGTAGAAATGAGGGAGGGGTCGGACATTCGGTACTTC.

This clonotype was found a few times. One end of the junction fails to match germline, which may point to a read error. This chain joins TRBV5-4 and TRBJ2-3; 8 bases match TRBD2. Germline V gives CDR1 SGHNT, CDR2 YYREEE (reference sequence). This CDR3 spans 12 amino acids. CDR3 sequence (DNA): TGTGCTAGCAAAAGCGGGGGAGGTACGCAGTGTTTT. Translating gives CASKSGGGTQCF.

Note on this clonotype: The CDR3 carries no conserved terminal phenylalanine or tryptophan, so it likely arises from a read error. This rearrangement joins TRBV5-4 to TRBJ2-1; 7 nucleotides line up with TRBD2. Germline V gives CDR1 SGHNT, CDR2 YYREEE (reference sequence). This CDR3 is built from 15 residues. The CDR3 region has the DNA TGTGCCAGCGCGGGCGGACTAGACGCCTACCATGAGCAGTTCTCT. This encodes CASAGGLDAYHEQFS.

This chain links TRBV6-6 with TRBJ2-3, with D tentatively TRBD2 (6 bases). The CDR3 sequence is 13 residues long. Germline V lookup: CDR1 MNHNY, CDR2 SVGAGI (reference sequence). Trimming left V 6 bases short and J 7 bases short, with 14 bases between. The CDR3 DNA sequence: TGTGCCAGCAGAAGCTGGGAGGTACATACGCAGTATTTT. It specifies CASRSWEVHTQYF.

This clonotype was recorded at least ten times. One junction end does not reproduce the germline sequence, and a read error may be involved. The chain combines TRBV4-2 with TRBJ1-4, with a possible D match to TRBD1 (6 bases). Germline CDR1 is LGHNA and CDR2 is YNFKEQ. The CDR3 sequence is 15 residues long. CDR3 sequence: CASNQDQGFGEKLFF. CDR3 in DNA: TGTGCCAGCAACCAAGACCAGGGGTTCGGTGAAAAACTGTTTTTT.

The gene calls are TRBV28 and TRBJ2-7; tentatively, D is TRBD1 or TRBD2 (5 bases each). V was clipped by 6 bases and J by 1 base, with 19 bases between them. The germline V gene has CDR1 MDHEN and CDR2 SYDVKM. The CDR3 runs to 16 residues. In nucleotides, the CDR3 is TGTGCCAGCAGAAGACTCGGGACCCGTCTTTCCTACGAGCAGTACTTC. Protein sequence: CASRRLGTRLSYEQYF. Variable domain in full (rest from reference TRBV28 and TRBJ2-7): DVKVTQSSRYLVKRTGEKVFLECVQDMDHENMFWYRQDPGLGLRLIYFSYDVKMKEKGDIPEGYSVSREKKERFSLILESASTNQTSMYLCASRRLGTRLSYEQYFGPGTRLTVT.

CDR3 protein: CAISLTATRDEQFF. As DNA, the CDR3 is TGTGCCATCAGTCTCACGGCGACGCGGGACGAGCAGTTCTTC. The rearrangement uses TRBV10-3 and TRBJ2-1, with D perhaps TRBD2 (6 bases). Germline CDR1 and CDR2: ENHRY and SYGVKD. The CDR3 sequence is 14 residues long. The V end was cut by 5 bases, the J end by 10 bases, with 18 bases between.

As for this clonotype: This likely comes from a read error, as the CDR3 has no conserved phenylalanine or tryptophan at its end. It is unclear where the CDR3 begins or ends on the DNA, so no DNA is shown, and the CDR3 is as TCRdb lists it. The chain recombines TRBV29-1 with TRBJ2-1; no DNA check was done on the table's D call, TRBD1. The CDR3 contains 13 residues when both ends are counted. From germline, CDR1 is SQVTM and CDR2 ANQGSEA. CDR3 protein: CSAGRQGTNGQFA.

This clonotype was seen many times. This chain joins TRBV28 and TRBJ2-7; D is ambiguous. The V end was cut by 2 bases, the J end by 6 bases, with 5 bases between. The CDR3 is 11 residues long. The V gene's germline CDR1 is MDHEN and CDR2 SYDVKM. Written as DNA, the CDR3 is TGTGCCAGCAGTTTAGCTTTCGAGCAGTACTTC. Protein product: CASSLAFEQYF.

V usage is TRBV12-3 or TRBV12-4 and J usage is TRBJ2-3; D is unresolved. V lost 7 bases to trimming and J lost 0 bases, with 14 bases between them. This CDR3 contains 15 residues. The CDR3 here is CASNFSAPSTDTQYF. CDR3 nucleotide sequence: TGTGCCAGCAATTTTTCCGCTCCTAGCACAGATACGCAGTATTTT.